The T cell receptor (beta chain) under discussion was sequenced for a study of T cell responses to AZD1222 COVID-19 vaccine. Turning to this clone: What it binds is unknown.

Overall study results and limits: At study baseline, merely five or six AZD1222 recipients were seropositive.

The CDR3 runs to 12 residues. V lost 1 base, J lost 5 bases, and 5 bases lay in between. Germline CDR1 LNHDA, CDR2 SQIVND (reference sequence). Sequenced by immunoSEQ multiplex PCR; TCRdb stores in-frame clones only, minus some. The sample has more than 70,000 clones, around 90% seen once. Analysis merged second doses at about 4 or about 12 weeks. V gene TRBV19 combines with J gene TRBJ1-1; D not certain. The sequenced sample was peripheral blood, obtained 28 days after the second AZD1222 dose. The receptor was isolated from an adult who received the AZD1222 COVID-19 vaccine. The CDR3 region is CASSIAGTEAFF. As DNA, the CDR3 is TGTGCCAGTAGTATAGCTGGGACTGAAGCTTTCTTT.